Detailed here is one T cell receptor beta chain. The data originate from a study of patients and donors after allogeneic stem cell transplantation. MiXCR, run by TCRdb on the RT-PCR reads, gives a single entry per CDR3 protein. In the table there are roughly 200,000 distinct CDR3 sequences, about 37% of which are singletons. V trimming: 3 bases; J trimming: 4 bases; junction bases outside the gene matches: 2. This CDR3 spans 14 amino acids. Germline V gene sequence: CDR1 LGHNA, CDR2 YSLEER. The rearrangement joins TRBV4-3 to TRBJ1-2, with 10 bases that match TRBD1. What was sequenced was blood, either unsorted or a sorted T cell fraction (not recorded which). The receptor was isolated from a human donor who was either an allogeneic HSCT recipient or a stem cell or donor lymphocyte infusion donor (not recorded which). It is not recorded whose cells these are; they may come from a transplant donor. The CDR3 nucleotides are TGCGCCAGCAGCCATCGGGACAGGGGCTATGGCTACACCTTC. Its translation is CASSHRDRGYGYTF.